These 12 T cell receptor beta chains were all obtained from the same sample, sequenced in a study of T cells in Graves' hyperthyroidism and ophthalmopathy. TCR beta CDR3 region amplification was performed from RNA transcripts. When the TCR CDR3 underwent first-round RT-PCR, the HTBI primer set was used. TCRdb redid the calling of the multiplex PCR reads with MiXCR, one entry per CDR3 protein. Of roughly 170,000 distinct CDR3 sequences detected, roughly 9.4% appear once; the ten largest clones hold approximately 20%. Specimen: blood. The receptors shown here come from a woman younger than 30 with Graves' hyperthyroidism that later progressed to Graves' ophthalmopathy.

This clonotype was seen repeatedly, ten times or more. The rearrangement links TRBV27 to TRBJ1-5, with D maybe TRBD1 (6 bases). V gave up 5 bases and J gave up 5 bases, with 25 bases separating them. The CDR3 is 18 amino acids. Germline CDR1 MNHEY, CDR2 SMNVEV (reference sequence). The CDR3 bases are TGTGCCAGCAGTGCCTCCCCTCCAACCAGGGGTTTTCATCAGCCCCAGCATTTT. Translation gives CASSASPPTRGFHQPQHF.

This clonotype occurred many times. V usage is TRBV27 and J usage is TRBJ2-7, with 7 bases matching TRBD1. The CDR3 is 14 residues long. V lost 5 bases and J lost 6; bases outside the gene matches: 10. The germline gives CDR1 MNHEY, CDR2 SMNVEV (reference sequence). DNA for the CDR3: TGTGCCAGCAGTCCTAGACAGGGTTGGGGCGAGCAGTACTTC. It encodes CASSPRQGWGEQYF.

A few counts support this clonotype. V gene TRBV19 combines with J gene TRBJ2-1, with 9 bases aligning to TRBD2. V dropped 4 bases and J dropped 4; count of bases not matched to a gene: 17. CDR1 and CDR2 from the germline V gene are LNHDA and SQIVND (reference sequence). The CDR3 covers 19 residues. CDR3 DNA sequence: TGTGCCAGTAGTAGGACCGGACTAGCGTTGAGGGCCGTATACAATGAGCAGTTCTTC. As protein: CASSRTGLALRAVYNEQFF.

This clonotype occurred many times. The J gene is TRBJ2-3, the V gene TRBV18; no definite D call. Germline V gives CDR1 KGHSH, CDR2 LQKENI. Trimming removed 0 bases at V and 4 bases at J, with 8 bases between. This CDR3 has 14 amino acids. The CDR3 coding sequence is TGTGCCAGCTCACCACCGAGCCGGCCAGATACGCAGTATTTT. This translates into CASSPPSRPDTQYF.

The chain couples TRBV6-1 to TRBJ2-3; maybe TRBD1 (6 bases). The CDR3 totals 13 residues. V shed 7 bases and J shed 2 bases, with 10 bases lying between them. Per the germline V gene, CDR1 is MNHNS and CDR2 is SASEGT. CDR3 sequence (DNA): TGTGCCAGCACACAGGGAATCACAGATACGCAGTATTTT. Translating gives CASTQGITDTQYF.

Many counts were recorded for this clonotype. This chain connects TRBV2 to TRBJ1-6, with a tentative D call TRBD1 (5 bases). The ends were cut back, 6 bases at V and 9 bases at J, with 21 bases in the middle. CDR1 and CDR2 (germline): SNHLY, FYNNEI. The CDR3 length is 16 residues. This chain's CDR3 is CASSRTLGRESSPLHF. Written as DNA, the CDR3 is TGTGCCAGCAGCCGAACATTGGGCAGGGAGAGTTCACCCCTCCACTTT. Using reference TRBV2 and TRBJ1-6 for the parts outside the CDR3, the full variable domain is EPEVTQTPSHQVTQMGQEVILRCVPISNHLYFYWYRQILGQKVEFLVSFYNNEISEKSEIFDDQFSVERPDGSNFTLKIRSTKLEDSAMYFCASSRTLGRESSPLHFGNGTRLTVT.

This clonotype showed up many times. CDR3 amino acids: CASSPRTSGSSETQYF. The CDR3 DNA reads as TGTGCCAGCAGCCCTAGGACTAGCGGGAGTTCAGAGACCCAGTACTTC. This chain joins TRBV3-1 and TRBJ2-5, with 13 bases fitting TRBD2. The ends lost 4 bases at V and 4 bases at J; junction bases unmatched: 6. The CDR3 consists of 16 residues. Germline V CDR1 and CDR2: LGHDT, YNNKEL (reference sequence).

The chain joins TRBV3-1 to TRBJ2-2; 8 bases fit TRBD1. The V gene's germline CDR1 is LGHDT and CDR2 YNNKEL (reference sequence). Unmatched junction bases numbered 10, after V lost 4 bases and J lost 3 bases. The CDR3 is made up of 17 amino acids. CDR3 sequence (DNA): TGTGCCAGCAGCCCCCTCGGACAGGGTTCGTACACCGGGGAGCTGTTTTTT. This translates into CASSPLGQGSYTGELFF.

This clonotype was recorded many times. The V gene is TRBV7-9, the J gene TRBJ2-3; 15 nucleotides match TRBD2. Germline V gene sequence: CDR1 SEHNR, CDR2 FQNEAQ (reference sequence). Trimming took 3 bases from V and 6 from J; bases not matched to a gene: 7. The CDR3 runs to 17 residues. The CDR3 nucleotides read TGTGCCAGCAGCTTCGGGACTAGCGGGAGGACACACGATACGCAGTATTTT. Its protein is CASSFGTSGRTHDTQYF.

This chain uses TRBV7-3 with TRBJ2-6, with D perhaps matching TRBD2 (6 bases). CDR3 length equals 17 residues. V lost 5 bases, J lost 4 bases, and 18 bases lay in between. Germline loops: CDR1 SGHTA, CDR2 FQGTGA. The CDR3 spells CASSKLAFSPGANVLTF. The DNA for the CDR3 is TGTGCCAGCAGCAAACTAGCATTTTCTCCCGGGGCCAACGTCCTGACTTTC.

This clonotype was observed at least ten times. The chain employs TRBV7-9 and TRBJ1-1; a possible D gene is TRBD1 (6 bases). This CDR3 spans 14 amino acids. V was shortened by 1 base and J by 5 bases, with 11 bases between the two germline ends. Germline-derived CDR1 and CDR2 are SEHNR and FQNEAQ (reference sequence). CDR3 sequence reads: CASSLVQGWTEAFF. CDR3 nucleotides: TGTGCCAGCAGCTTAGTTCAGGGGTGGACTGAAGCTTTCTTT.

There are many counts of this clonotype. The chain joins TRBV6-1 to TRBJ2-1; 10 bases agree with TRBD2. The CDR3 runs to 16 residues. Germline CDR1 reads MNHNS; CDR2 reads SASEGT. The V and J ends lost 5 bases and 0 bases, in that order; junction bases with no gene match: 4. The chain's CDR3 is CASSRLAGDSYNEQFF. DNA for the CDR3: TGTGCCAGCAGTCGTCTAGCGGGAGACTCCTACAATGAGCAGTTCTTC.